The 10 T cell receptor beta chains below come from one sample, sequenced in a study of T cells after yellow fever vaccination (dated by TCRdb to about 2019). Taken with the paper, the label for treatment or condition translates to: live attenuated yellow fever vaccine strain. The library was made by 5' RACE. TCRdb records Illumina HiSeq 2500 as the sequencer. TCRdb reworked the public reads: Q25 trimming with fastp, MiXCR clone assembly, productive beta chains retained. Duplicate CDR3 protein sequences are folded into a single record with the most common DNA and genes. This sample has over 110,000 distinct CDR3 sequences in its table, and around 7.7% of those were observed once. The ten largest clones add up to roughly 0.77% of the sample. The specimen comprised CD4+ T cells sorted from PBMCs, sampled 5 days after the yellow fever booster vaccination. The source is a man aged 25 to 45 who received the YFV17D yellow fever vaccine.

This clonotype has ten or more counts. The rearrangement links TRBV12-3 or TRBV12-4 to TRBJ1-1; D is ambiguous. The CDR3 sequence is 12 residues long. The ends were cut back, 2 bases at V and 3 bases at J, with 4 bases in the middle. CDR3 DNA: TGTGCCAGCAGTTTATGGGACACTGAAGCTTTCTTT. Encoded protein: CASSLWDTEAFF.

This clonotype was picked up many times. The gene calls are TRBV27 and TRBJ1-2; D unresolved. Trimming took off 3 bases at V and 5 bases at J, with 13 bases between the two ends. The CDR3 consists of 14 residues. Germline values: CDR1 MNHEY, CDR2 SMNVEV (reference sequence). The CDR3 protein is CASSLSGRVYGYTF. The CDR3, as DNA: TGTGCCAGCAGTTTGAGTGGACGGGTGTATGGCTACACCTTC.

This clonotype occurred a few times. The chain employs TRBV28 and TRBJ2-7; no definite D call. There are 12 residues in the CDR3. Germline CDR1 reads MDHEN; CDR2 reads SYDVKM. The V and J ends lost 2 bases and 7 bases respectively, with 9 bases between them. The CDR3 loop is CASSLRVGEQYF. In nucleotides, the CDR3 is TGTGCCAGCAGTTTAAGGGTAGGGGAGCAGTACTTC.

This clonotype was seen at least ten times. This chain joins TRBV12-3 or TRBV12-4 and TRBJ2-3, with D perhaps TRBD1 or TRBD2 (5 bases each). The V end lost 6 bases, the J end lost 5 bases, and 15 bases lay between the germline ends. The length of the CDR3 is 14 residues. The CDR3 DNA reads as TGTGCCAGCAGGGTGGGACCCCCCAAAGATACGCAGTATTTT. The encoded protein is CASRVGPPKDTQYF.

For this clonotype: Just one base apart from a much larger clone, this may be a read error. CDR3 sequence reads: CATSDPKKLGELFF. CDR3 DNA: TGTGCCACCAGTGATCCCAAGAAACTCGGGGAGCTGTTTTTT. The chain combines TRBV24-1 with TRBJ2-2, with unresolved D. The length of the CDR3 is 14 residues. Trimming removed 3 bases from V and 7 bases from J, with 11 bases in between. Germline lookup yields CDR1 KGHDR and CDR2 SFDVKD.

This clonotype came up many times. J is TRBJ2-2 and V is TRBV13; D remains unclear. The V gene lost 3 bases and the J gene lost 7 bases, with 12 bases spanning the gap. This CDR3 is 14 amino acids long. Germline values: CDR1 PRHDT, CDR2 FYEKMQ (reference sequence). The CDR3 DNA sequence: TGTGCCAGCAGCTTCCCCCCCCTCCACGGGGAGCTGTTTTTT. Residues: CASSFPPLHGELFF.

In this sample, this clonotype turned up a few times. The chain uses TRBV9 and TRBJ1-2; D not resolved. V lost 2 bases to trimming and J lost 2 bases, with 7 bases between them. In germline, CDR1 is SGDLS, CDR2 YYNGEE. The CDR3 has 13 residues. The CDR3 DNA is TGTGCCAGCAGCGTGAGGGAAAACTATGGCTACACCTTC. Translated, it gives CASSVRENYGYTF. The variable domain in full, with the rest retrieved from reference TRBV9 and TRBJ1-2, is DSGVTQTPKHLITATGQRVTLRCSPRSGDLSVYWYQQSLDQGLQFLIQYYNGEERAKGNILERFSAQQFPDLHSELNLSSLELGDSALYFCASSVRENYGYTFGSGTRLTVV.

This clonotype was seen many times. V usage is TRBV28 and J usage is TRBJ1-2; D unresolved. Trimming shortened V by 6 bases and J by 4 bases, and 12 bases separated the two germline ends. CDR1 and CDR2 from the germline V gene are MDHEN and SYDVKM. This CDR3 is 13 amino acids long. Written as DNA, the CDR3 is TGTGCCAGCAGCTCTGACACCAGCTATGGCTACACCTTC. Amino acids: CASSSDTSYGYTF.

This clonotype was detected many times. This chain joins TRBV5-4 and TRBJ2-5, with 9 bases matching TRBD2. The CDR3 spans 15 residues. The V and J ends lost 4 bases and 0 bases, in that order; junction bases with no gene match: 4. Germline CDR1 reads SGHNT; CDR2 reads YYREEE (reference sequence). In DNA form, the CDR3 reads TGTGCCAGCAGCCGCTGGACTAGCGACCAAGAGACCCAGTACTTC. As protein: CASSRWTSDQETQYF.

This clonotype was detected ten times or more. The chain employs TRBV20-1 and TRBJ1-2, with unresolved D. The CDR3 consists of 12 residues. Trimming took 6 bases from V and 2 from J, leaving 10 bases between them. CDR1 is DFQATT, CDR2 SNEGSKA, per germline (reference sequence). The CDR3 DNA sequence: TGCAGTGCCAAGGACCGGAACTATGGCTACACCTTC. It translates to CSAKDRNYGYTF.